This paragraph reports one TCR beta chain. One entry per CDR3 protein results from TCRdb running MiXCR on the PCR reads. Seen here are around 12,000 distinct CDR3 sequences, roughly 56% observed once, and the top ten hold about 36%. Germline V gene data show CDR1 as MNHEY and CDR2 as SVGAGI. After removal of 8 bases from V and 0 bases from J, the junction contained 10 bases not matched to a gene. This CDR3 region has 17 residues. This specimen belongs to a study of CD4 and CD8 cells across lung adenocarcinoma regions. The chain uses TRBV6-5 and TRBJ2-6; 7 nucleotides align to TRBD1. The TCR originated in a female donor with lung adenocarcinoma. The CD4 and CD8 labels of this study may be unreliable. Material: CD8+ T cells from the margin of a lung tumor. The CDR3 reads CASVRQGTSSGANVLTF. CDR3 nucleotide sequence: TGTGCCAGCGTTCGACAGGGCACCTCCTCTGGGGCCAACGTCCTGACTTTC.